The source of this TCR beta chain is a study of cytomegalovirus exposure and HLA in healthy donors (dated by TCRdb to the late 2010s). Some background on the complete study: An earlier analysis of some 600 of the donors reported about 300 Gb of sequence data and 90 million to 120 million unique TCR beta sequences obtained from about 179 million T cells. An early release covering 500 to 750 HLA-typed donors comprised about 290 gigabases of sequencing data and 65 million to 100 million unique TCR sequences. The genetic ancestry cluster associated with self-reported Caucasian donors included 81% of the roughly 380 genotyped donors. The aim of the study was to test whether cataloging public T cell receptors could identify signatures of past pathogen exposure. The study profiled the T cell repertoires of 500 to 800 subjects by immunosequencing and related them to cytomegalovirus serostatus. Along with the approximately 600-subject first cohort, a separate validation cohort of over 90 different subjects was used. To predict cytomegalovirus infection status, the study brought together high-throughput TCR immunosequencing, statistical association of individual TCRs with disease status, and machine learning. A later analysis re-examined previously published TCR beta repertoires from over 500 donors and added high-resolution HLA genotyping to investigate patterns of TCR occurrence. In the later analysis, no new phenotypic data were used to find candidate immune exposures; instead, reliance was placed on TCR beta sequences and their occurrence across donors. An earlier analysis of fewer than 750 of the donors used high-throughput TCR beta sequencing to judge whether each TCR beta V gene segment behaved as functional or pseudogenic. Donor age, sex, ethnicity and CMV serostatus were compiled alongside the repertoire data. In a later genetic analysis, genome-wide SNP genotypes for about 60% of the 666 donors were used, and that subset was treated as a discovery cohort. Every repertoire in the discovery cohort had been generated on one and the same sequencing platform. Class I and class II HLA loci were covered by the typing at four-digit resolution. The number of donors typed differed by locus, with roughly 620-640 for A, B, C, DRB1 and DQB1, approximately 500 for DQA1, approximately 580 for DPA1, and some 440 for DPB1. Because of strong linkage in the cohort, 4 to 6 DR-DQ haplotypes were treated as single units for association and clustering. Among about 410 genotyped donors of the cohort, an average of around 250,000 unique TCR beta nucleotide sequences was sequenced per donor, of which roughly 17% were non-productive. Points the paper makes about the study in general: The 87-base-pair reads could not distinguish some IMGT-functional V segments, including TRBV6-2 and TRBV6-3, so those segments were excluded. An earlier analysis of approximately 590 of the donors showed that most TCR beta V segments appeared in productive rearrangements either about 87% or about 30% of the time, which broadly matched IMGT annotations. Only TCR beta chains were sequenced in this cohort, and the absence of alpha or paired-chain data limited detectable features. Most TCR sequences were seen in very few donors, while some public TCRs were found in many individuals. Because HLA typing was unavailable for some donors at each locus, only the typed subset was used in association tests. Roughly uniform sequencing depth across donors was assumed in presence/absence analyses, although this assumption may not hold. In a later analysis, HLA-associated TCR beta chains were found to be more clonally expanded and to have lower generation probabilities than equally common non-associated chains. According to a later analysis, most CMV-associated TCR beta chains appeared to be HLA-restricted, and the HLA associations seemed to be driven largely by CMV exposure. In both the original and validation cohorts, the classifier was reported to diagnose cytomegalovirus status with high specificity and sensitivity. Assigning TCR associations to individual alleles was difficult when HLA alleles, especially DR and DQ, strongly co-occurred. A later analysis reported that several top co-occurrence clusters appeared linked to parvovirus B19, influenza, CMV and Epstein-Barr virus. In a later analysis, more than 15,000 TCR beta sequences were associated with specific HLA alleles at a false discovery rate of 0.05. The authors suggested that the approach could potentially be generalized to other disease states and immunological phenotypes. According to a later analysis, TCR association rates differed among HLA loci, with DRB1 alleles showing the most associated TCRs and HLA-C alleles showing the fewest. Correlated functional status among segregating V segments might be attributable to linkage disequilibrium, but an unknown experimental factor could not be ruled out. Immune exposure information for the cohort was limited to CMV serostatus. A later genetic analysis reported fewer N-insertions in productive TCRs among donors in an Asian-associated ancestry cluster than the approximately 670-donor mean. A later genetic analysis associated a missense DCLRE1C variant with V-gene and J-gene trimming of TCR beta chains, and an independent cohort replicated the association. A few of the identified cytomegalovirus-associated TCR beta chains were confirmed in vitro to be specific for cytomegalovirus antigens. A cluster of highly shared sequence variants was judged likely to be a technical artifact of the sequencing pipeline. Because counts were too low, roughly 16 rarely observed V segments, including chromosome 9 orphons, were left out of the earlier analysis of approximately 580 of the donors. In the study, some 180 TCR beta chains were listed as associated with cytomegalovirus. A further reported finding was that TCR beta sequences accurately predicted the HLA-A and HLA-B alleles for most subjects in the first cohort.

Trimming removed 0 bases from V and 4 bases from J; the gene matches leave 1 base unexplained. Based on the germline V gene, the CDR1 and CDR2 sequences are SGHRS and YFSETQ. Inclusive of the bounding cysteine and phenylalanine, the CDR3 is 15 residues long. Only the CDR3 portion is preserved as DNA: 45 bases, with reading frame beginning at the first base. As concerns this clone: Its antigen is unknown. Base qualities are missing; no much larger clone stands one base away.

Library preparation employed the immunoSEQ multiplex PCR assay. For the multiplex PCR, a mixture combining 60 forward primers for TCR Vbeta segments and 13 reverse primers for TCR Jbeta segments was used. Amplification of the CDR3 region of rearranged TCR beta genes was performed with a multiplex PCR assay on genomic DNA. Amplified TCR beta libraries were sequenced as 87-base-pair reads on the Illumina HiSeq System. The source study handled its data this way. A later analysis counted about 80 million unique TCR beta chains across the 690 or so repertoires, and 10 million to 11 million of these chains were shared by at least two donors. To remove PCR and sequencing errors, raw reads were error-corrected and collapsed into unique sequences using a nearest-neighbor algorithm that merged closely related sequences. Alignment of CDR3 sequences to IMGT reference sequences was used to assign V, D and J gene segments. Each retained sequence needed at least a six-nucleotide match to both a V gene segment and a J gene segment. Rearrangements were called productive when the CDR3 lacked stop codons and stayed in frame with V and J; all others were non-productive. CDR3 was defined by IMGT convention, running from the second conserved V-encoded cysteine to the conserved J-encoded phenylalanine. In an earlier analysis of around 640 of the donors, sequences lacking an unambiguous match to a single V gene segment were excluded. An earlier analysis of 587 of the donors called V segments functional above 56.7% productive rearrangements and segregating when the between-donor standard deviation exceeded 5%. A statistical classification framework was developed to diagnose cytomegalovirus status using the catalog of TCR beta chain sequences. V and J gene assignment, in a later analysis, came from comparing TCR nucleotide sequences with IMGT/GENE-DB human TR gene sequences. Using the TCRdist pipeline, a later analysis assigned CDR3 sequences along with most-parsimonious VDJ recombination scenarios. In a later analysis, every TCR beta chain was defined by the combination of its CDR3 amino acid sequence and its V-gene family, and reads without a unique V-gene family were dropped. As a way to deal with suspected cross-contamination and a sequencing artifact, a later analysis dropped nearly 600 nucleotide sequences that were highly shared and had low generation probability. In a later analysis, a clonal expansion index for each public chain was calculated from normalized within-repertoire ranks of inferred template counts. In a later analysis, generation probabilities were computed with a VDJ recombination model fitted to out-of-frame rearrangements, and the resulting probabilities were checked against IGoR. In a later analysis, hypergeometric tests were used to score TCR-TCR, TCR-HLA and TCR-CMV co-occurrence, with a repertoire-size bias correction applied to TCR pairs. A later analysis estimated false discovery rates by permuting HLA or CMV assignments 20 times. A later analysis grouped co-occurring TCRs with DBSCAN, adding TCRdist sequence similarity when clustering within HLA-allele-positive subsets. Repertoires with fewer than 30,000 or more than 120,000 public chains, plus five repertoires with anomalous nucleotide sharing, were excluded from co-occurrence clustering. What TCRdb holds here is the immuneACCESS table cut down to in-frame rearrangements. Part of the clones is not present; checked against another copy, under half of the missing clones reflect an unresolved V gene, and the others are unexplained. V, J and clone size derive from that table, while D and trimming were established from the DNA sequence. In all, the sample holds a few hundred thousand clones, and about 80% of those were seen once. The top ten clonotypes cover less than 8.5% of the sample.

The cohort consisted of 600 or so healthy bone marrow donors. Cohort members were all nominally healthy when sampled, although unrecorded immune exposures were likely present. The donor tested CMV seropositive, placing the donor among the 289 seropositive members of the cohort. Every donor gave a peripheral blood sample, and the peripheral blood mononuclear cells from that sample were used for TCR beta sequencing. The Qiagen DNeasy Blood Extraction Kit was used to extract genomic DNA from the blood cell samples. The sample consisted of PBMCs. The TCR was taken from a woman between 55 and 75 years old in good health and CMV-seropositive. The V gene is TRBV5-1 and the J gene is TRBJ2-1, and 10 junction bases match TRBD2. The CDR3 in this case is CASSLELAGYNEQFF. The DNA sequence reads TGCGCCAGCAGCTTGGAACTAGCGGGGTACAATGAGCAGTTCTTC.